The sequence of this T cell receptor beta chain was determined in a study of naive and memory T cell subsets. Findings of the study overall: Potentially, T cell activation and differentiation skew this RNA-based measurement.

The CDR3 consists of 12 residues. V dropped 7 bases and J dropped 5; count of bases not matched to a gene: 6. Germline-derived CDR1 and CDR2 are DFQATT and SNEGSKA (reference sequence). A UMI-containing oligonucleotide was joined by 3' ligation to the TCR cDNA template. Whole-blood samples were 2.5 to 3 ml of peripheral blood from healthy adult volunteers. Unsorted total RNA, roughly 1 to 1,100 ng, was DNase treated before reverse transcription. With regard to this clonotype: Its target is unknown. This clone may be a read error of a much larger clone one base away.

Amplification of ligated cDNA took four PCR rounds with SP2 and nested alpha and beta constant primers. For blood and skin samples, reverse transcription used TCR alpha and beta constant primers. One entry per CDR3 protein, called by TCRdb with MiXCR from the 5' RACE reads. The sample holds roughly 48,000 distinct CDR3 sequences, approximately 4.5% seen once. The V and J genes are TRBV20-1 and TRBJ2-7; TRBD1 matches 9 bases. The clonotype originates from a female donor in good health. The chain's CDR3 is CSGEQGANEQYF. The DNA of the CDR3 is TGCAGTGGAGAACAGGGGGCCAACGAGCAGTACTTC.